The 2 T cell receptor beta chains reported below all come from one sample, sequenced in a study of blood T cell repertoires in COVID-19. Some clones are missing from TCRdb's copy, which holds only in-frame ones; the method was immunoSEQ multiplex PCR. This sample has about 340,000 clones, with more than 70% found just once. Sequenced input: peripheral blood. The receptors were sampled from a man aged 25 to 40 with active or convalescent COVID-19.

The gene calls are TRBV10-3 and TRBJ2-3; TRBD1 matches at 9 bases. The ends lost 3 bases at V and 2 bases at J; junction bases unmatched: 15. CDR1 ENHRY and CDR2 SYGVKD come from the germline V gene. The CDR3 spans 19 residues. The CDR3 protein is CAISEVPGQGTTPTDTQYF. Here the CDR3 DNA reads TGTGCCATCAGTGAAGTCCCGGGACAGGGAACGACGCCCACAGATACGCAGTATTTT.

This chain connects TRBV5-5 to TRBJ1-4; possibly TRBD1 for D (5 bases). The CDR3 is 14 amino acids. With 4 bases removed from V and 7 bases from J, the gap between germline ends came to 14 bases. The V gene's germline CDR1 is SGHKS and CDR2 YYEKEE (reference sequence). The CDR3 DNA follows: TGTGCCAGCAGCCCGAGAGTGGGGGGTGAAAAACTGTTTTTT. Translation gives CASSPRVGGEKLFF.